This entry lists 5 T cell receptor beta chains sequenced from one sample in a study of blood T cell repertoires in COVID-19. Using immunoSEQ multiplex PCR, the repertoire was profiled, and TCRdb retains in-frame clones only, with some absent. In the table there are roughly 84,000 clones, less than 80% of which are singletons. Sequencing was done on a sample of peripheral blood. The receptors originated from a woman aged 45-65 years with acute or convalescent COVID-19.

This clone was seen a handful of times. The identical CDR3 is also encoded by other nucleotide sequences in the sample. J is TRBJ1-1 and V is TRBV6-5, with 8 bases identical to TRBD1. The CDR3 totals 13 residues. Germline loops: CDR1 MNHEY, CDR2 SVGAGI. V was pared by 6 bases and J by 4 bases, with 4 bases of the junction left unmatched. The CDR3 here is CASRDRAATEAFF. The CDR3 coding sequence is TGTGCCAGCAGGGACAGGGCGGCCACTGAAGCTTTCTTT.

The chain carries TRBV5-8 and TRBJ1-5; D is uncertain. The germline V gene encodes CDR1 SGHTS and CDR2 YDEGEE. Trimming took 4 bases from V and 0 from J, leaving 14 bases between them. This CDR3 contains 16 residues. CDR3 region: CASSPRGSISNQPQHF. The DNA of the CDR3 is TGTGCCAGCAGCCCACGGGGAAGCATTAGCAATCAGCCCCAGCATTTT.

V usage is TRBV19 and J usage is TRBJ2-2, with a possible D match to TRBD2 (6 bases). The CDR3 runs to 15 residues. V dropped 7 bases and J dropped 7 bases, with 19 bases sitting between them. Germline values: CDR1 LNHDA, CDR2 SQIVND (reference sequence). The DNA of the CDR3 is TGTGCCAGTACCTCCCTTTTGGGGGGAGGCGGGGAGCTGTTTTTT. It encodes CASTSLLGGGGELFF.

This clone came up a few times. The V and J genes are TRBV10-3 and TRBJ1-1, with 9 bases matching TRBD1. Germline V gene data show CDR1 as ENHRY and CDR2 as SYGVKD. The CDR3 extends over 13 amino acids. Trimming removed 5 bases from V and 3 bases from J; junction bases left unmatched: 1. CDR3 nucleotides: TGTGCCATCAGTCGGACAGGGGACACTGAAGCTTTCTTT. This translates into CAISRTGDTEAFF.

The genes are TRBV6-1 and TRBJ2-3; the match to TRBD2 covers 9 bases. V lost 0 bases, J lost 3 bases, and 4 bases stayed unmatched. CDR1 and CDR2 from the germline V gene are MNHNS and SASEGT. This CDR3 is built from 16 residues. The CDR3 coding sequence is TGTGCCAGCAGTGAAGCGGCGGGGGGGCCGACAGATACGCAGTATTTT. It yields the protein CASSEAAGGPTDTQYF.